This TCR beta chain originates from a study of T-cell memory formation after mild COVID-19. This CDR3 has 18 amino acids. CDR1 SEHNR and CDR2 FQNEAQ come from the germline V gene (reference sequence). Trimming removed 3 bases from V and 7 bases from J; junction bases left unmatched: 16. It was 5'RACE with constant-segment primers that produced the TCR alpha and TCR beta cDNA libraries, which carried sample barcodes and UMIs. MiXCR, run by TCRdb on the 5' RACE reads, gives a single entry per CDR3 protein. This sample yields fewer than 650,000 distinct CDR3 sequences, of which 17% are seen a single time; approximately 8.1% belongs to the top ten. This clonotype was observed once. Antigen: not known. Study outcomes and limitations: Mainly in CM and EM were contracting CD4+ clones; CD8+ were in EMRA. Pre-infection memory contained some responding clones, which suggested that cross-reactive memory had joined.

Sequenced: PBMCs or a T cell subset sorted from them (not recorded which). This clonotype originated in an adult woman who had mild COVID-19 (a few samples of this study predate the infection). Cell type and time point are not known. This chain joins TRBV7-9 and TRBJ2-1; 9 bases align to TRBD1. CDR3 protein: CASSFAIPGQGRPNEQFF. The CDR3 DNA sequence: TGTGCCAGCAGCTTCGCTATACCCGGACAGGGGCGGCCTAATGAGCAGTTCTTC.